Below are 8 T cell receptor beta chains sequenced from a single sample in a study of neoadjuvant anti-PD-1 for oral cavity cancer. Generated by immunoSEQ multiplex PCR, the TCRdb table keeps only in-frame clones and is missing some. Of 75,000 to 100,000 clones in the sample, roughly 80% were seen once. The source material was PBMCs, sampled before nivolumab (anti-PD-1) treatment. The source is a person aged 35-79 years with oral cavity squamous cell carcinoma.

The chain uses TRBV19 and TRBJ1-5; no clear D gene. There are 19 residues in the CDR3. V shed 3 bases and J shed 0 bases, with 21 bases lying between them. Germline loops: CDR1 LNHDA, CDR2 SQIVND (reference sequence). This CDR3 reads CASSIYIVLSSPSNQPQHF. The CDR3 DNA follows: TGTGCCAGTAGTATCTACATTGTTCTAAGTTCGCCTAGCAATCAGCCCCAGCATTTT.

The CDR3 DNA sequence: TGTGCCAGCAGCTTAAACCCCAAAAGGCCTTGGCAGGGGGACACCGGGGAGCTGTTTTTT. The encoded protein is CASSLNPKRPWQGDTGELFF. This chain connects TRBV7-3 to TRBJ2-2; 7 bases agree with TRBD1. This CDR3 region has 20 residues. V gave up 1 base and J gave up 3 bases; unmatched junction bases: 17. In germline, CDR1 is SGHTA, CDR2 FQGTGA.

The genes are TRBV6-1 and TRBJ1-5; D may be TRBD1 (6 bases). The CDR3 runs 13 residues. Germline CDR1 and CDR2: MNHNS and SASEGT. Trimming took off 6 bases at V and 9 bases at J, with 15 bases between the two ends. This CDR3 reads CASRLQGEGPQHF. CDR3 bases: TGTGCCAGCAGGCTACAGGGAGAGGGGCCCCAGCATTTT.

This clone is medium-sized (0.01 to 0.1%). The J gene is TRBJ2-7, the V gene TRBV4-1; 8 positions agree with TRBD2. V dropped 7 bases and J dropped 0; count of bases not matched to a gene: 5. Germline lookup yields CDR1 MGHRA and CDR2 YSYEKL. CDR3 length: 14 amino acids. The CDR3 region is CASTPGTSSYEQYF. CDR3 in DNA: TGCGCCAGCACCCCCGGGACTAGCTCCTACGAGCAGTACTTC.

The gene calls are TRBV2 and TRBJ2-2, with a weak D call TRBD2 (6 bases). Germline CDR1 reads SNHLY; CDR2 reads FYNNEI. This CDR3 is built from 14 residues. V was cut by 6 bases and J by 6 bases, with 14 bases left in between. The CDR3 sequence: CASRMSPGAGELFF. CDR3 coding DNA: TGTGCCAGCAGAATGTCCCCGGGGGCCGGGGAGCTGTTTTTT.

The rearrangement links TRBV6-1 to TRBJ1-2, with D maybe TRBD1 (5 bases). Deletions cut 4 bases from V and 5 bases from J, with 11 bases between. The V gene's germline CDR1 is MNHNS and CDR2 SASEGT. There are 13 residues in the CDR3. DNA for the CDR3: TGTGCCAGCAGTGTTGGGGGGAGGTATGGCTACACCTTC. Translated: CASSVGGRYGYTF.

Here the CDR3 reads CASSAGQGRTEAFF. The CDR3 DNA is TGTGCCAGCAGCGCGGGACAGGGAAGGACTGAAGCTTTCTTT. The rearrangement joins TRBV7-6 to TRBJ1-1; 9 positions agree with TRBD1. V lost 5 bases and J lost 5; bases outside the gene matches: 6. CDR1 SGHVS and CDR2 FNYEAQ come from the germline V gene. This CDR3 region has 14 residues. Full variable domain (remainder filled in from reference TRBV7-6 and TRBJ1-1): GAGVSQSPRYKVTKRGQDVALRCDPISGHVSLYWYRQALGQGPEFLTYFNYEAQQDKSGLPNDRFSAERPEGSISTLTIQRTEQRDSAMYRCASSAGQGRTEAFFGQGTRLTVV.

This clone is termed medium-sized (0.01 to 0.1%). The chain employs TRBV5-1 and TRBJ2-7; TRBD1 matches at 9 bases. The trim removed 3 bases at V and 1 base at J, leaving 5 bases unmatched. CDR3 length: 15 amino acids. Per germline, CDR1 SGHRS and CDR2 YFSETQ. The CDR3 is CASSWGGQGSYEQYF. The CDR3 DNA reads TGCGCCAGCAGCTGGGGGGGACAGGGATCCTACGAGCAGTACTTC.